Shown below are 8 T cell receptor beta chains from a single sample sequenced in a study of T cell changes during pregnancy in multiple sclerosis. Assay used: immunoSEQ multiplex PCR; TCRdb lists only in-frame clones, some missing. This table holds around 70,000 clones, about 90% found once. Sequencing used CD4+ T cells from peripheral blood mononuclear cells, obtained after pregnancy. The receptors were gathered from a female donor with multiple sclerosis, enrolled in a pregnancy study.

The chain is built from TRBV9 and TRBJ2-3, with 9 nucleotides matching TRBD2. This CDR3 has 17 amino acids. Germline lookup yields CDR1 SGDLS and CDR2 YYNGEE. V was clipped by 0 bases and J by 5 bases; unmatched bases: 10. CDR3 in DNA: TGTGCCAGCAGCGTAGGGGGTAGCGGGAGTTTTGTAGATACGCAGTATTTT. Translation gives CASSVGGSGSFVDTQYF.

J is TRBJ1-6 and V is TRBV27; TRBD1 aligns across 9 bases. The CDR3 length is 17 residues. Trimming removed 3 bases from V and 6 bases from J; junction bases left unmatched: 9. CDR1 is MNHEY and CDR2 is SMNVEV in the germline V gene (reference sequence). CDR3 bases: TGTGCCAGCAGTTTGGGGACAGGGCAAGTTTTTAATTCACCCCTCCACTTT. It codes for CASSLGTGQVFNSPLHF.

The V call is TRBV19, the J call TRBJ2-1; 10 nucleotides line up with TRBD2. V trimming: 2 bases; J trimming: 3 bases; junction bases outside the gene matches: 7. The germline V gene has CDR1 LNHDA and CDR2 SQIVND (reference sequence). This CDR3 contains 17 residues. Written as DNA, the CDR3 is TGTGCCAGTAGTATATCGGCGACTAGCGGGTACTACAATGAGCAGTTCTTC. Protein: CASSISATSGYYNEQFF.

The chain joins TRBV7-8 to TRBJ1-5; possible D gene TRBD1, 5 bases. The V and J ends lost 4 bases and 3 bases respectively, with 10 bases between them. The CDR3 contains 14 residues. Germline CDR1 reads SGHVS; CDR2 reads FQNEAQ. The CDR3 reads CASSSGRVNQPQHF. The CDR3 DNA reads TGTGCCAGCAGCTCAGGGAGGGTCAATCAGCCCCAGCATTTT.

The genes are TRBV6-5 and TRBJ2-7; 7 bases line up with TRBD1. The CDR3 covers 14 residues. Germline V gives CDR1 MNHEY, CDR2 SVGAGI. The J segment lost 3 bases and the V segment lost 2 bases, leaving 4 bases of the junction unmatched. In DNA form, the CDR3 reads TGTGCCAGCAGTTACAGGGGGCAGGTCTACGAGCAGTACTTC. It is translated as CASSYRGQVYEQYF.

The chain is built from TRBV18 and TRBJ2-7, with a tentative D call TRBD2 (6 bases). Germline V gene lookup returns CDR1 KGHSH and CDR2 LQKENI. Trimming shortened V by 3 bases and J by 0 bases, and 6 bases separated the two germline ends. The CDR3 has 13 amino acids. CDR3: CASSPGGSYEQYF. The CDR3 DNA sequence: TGTGCCAGCTCACCGGGGGGCTCCTACGAGCAGTACTTC.

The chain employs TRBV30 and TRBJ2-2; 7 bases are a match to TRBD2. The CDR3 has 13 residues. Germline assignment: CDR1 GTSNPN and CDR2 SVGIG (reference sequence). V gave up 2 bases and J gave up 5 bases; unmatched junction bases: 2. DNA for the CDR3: TGTGCCTGGAGTAGGGGACTAACCGGGGAGCTGTTTTTT. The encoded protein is CAWSRGLTGELFF.

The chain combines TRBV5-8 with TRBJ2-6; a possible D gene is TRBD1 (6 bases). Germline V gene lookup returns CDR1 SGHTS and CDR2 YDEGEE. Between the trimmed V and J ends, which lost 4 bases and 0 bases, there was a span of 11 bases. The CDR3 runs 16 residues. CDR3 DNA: TGTGCCAGCAGCAGAGGACAGTTCTCTGGGGCCAACGTCCTGACTTTC. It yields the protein CASSRGQFSGANVLTF.